One and the same sample provided the 8 T cell receptor beta chains below, sequenced in a study of blood T cell repertoires in COVID-19. The data were produced by immunoSEQ multiplex PCR, yet TCRdb's version contains in-frame clones alone and is incomplete. Here the sample spans approximately 82,000 clones, approximately 92% being singletons. Sequencing was carried out using peripheral blood. These receptors came from a woman aged 55-70 years with active COVID-19.

The CDR3: CASRAGTGGLGEQFF. The CDR3 DNA follows: TGTGCCAGCAGGGCCGGGACAGGGGGCTTGGGTGAGCAGTTCTTC. The chain joins TRBV27 to TRBJ2-1, with 12 bases lining up with TRBD1. The V gene's germline CDR1 is MNHEY and CDR2 SMNVEV (reference sequence). CDR3 size: 15 residues. After removal of 6 bases from V and 9 bases from J, the junction contained 9 bases not matched to a gene.

The table lists this clone with a few counts. The rearrangement links TRBV28 to TRBJ2-2; TRBD2 is a possible D gene (6 bases). The CDR3 covers 15 residues. Germline assignment: CDR1 MDHEN and CDR2 SYDVKM. Trimming stripped 5 bases from V and 5 bases from J, with 15 bases between. The CDR3 DNA sequence: TGTGCCAGCAGTCGCGGGACTCCGAGGACCGGGGAGCTGTTTTTT. Residues: CASSRGTPRTGELFF.

This sequence joins TRBV6-2 or TRBV6-3 and TRBJ1-2; tentatively, D is TRBD1 (6 bases). The germline CDR1 and CDR2 sequences are MNHEY and SVGEGT. The CDR3 contains 14 residues. Trimming took off 4 bases at V and 2 bases at J, with 11 bases between the two ends. CDR3 DNA sequence: TGTGCCAGCAGTTTTGACAGGACGAACTATGGCTACACCTTC. This translates into CASSFDRTNYGYTF.

The rearrangement joins TRBV6-5 to TRBJ2-1; a weak D match, TRBD1 (5 bases). The V end was cut by 3 bases, the J end by 0 bases, with 9 bases between. The CDR3 runs to 15 residues. Germline values: CDR1 MNHEY, CDR2 SVGAGI. CDR3 in amino acids: CASSYGRASYNEQFF. CDR3 nucleotide sequence: TGTGCCAGCAGTTATGGCAGGGCCTCCTACAATGAGCAGTTCTTC.

The genes are TRBV7-3 and TRBJ1-6; no reliable D call. The CDR3 loop spans 15 amino acids. Trimming stripped 6 bases from V and 2 bases from J, with 11 bases between. CDR1 and CDR2 (germline): SGHTA, FQGTGA. The CDR3 nucleotides read TGTGCCAGCAGTTCTGGGAGAACCTATAATTCACCCCTCCACTTT. The encoded protein is CASSSGRTYNSPLHF.

The V gene is TRBV30, the J gene TRBJ2-1, with D maybe TRBD1 (7 bases). This CDR3 has 15 residues. Trimming took off 4 bases at V and 7 bases at J, with 20 bases between the two ends. Germline V gene sequence: CDR1 GTSNPN, CDR2 SVGIG (reference sequence). CDR3 in amino acids: CAWNGGGGALNEQFF. CDR3 coding DNA: TGTGCCTGGAATGGTGGAGGGGGCGCATTAAATGAGCAGTTCTTC.

The chain couples TRBV3-1 (or the pseudogene TRBV3-2) to TRBJ2-1, with 11 bases matching TRBD2. The V gene's germline CDR1 is LGHDT and CDR2 YNNKEL (reference sequence). The CDR3 sequence is 18 residues long. V shed 0 bases and J 7 bases; nucleotides not matched to a gene: 11. The CDR3 nucleotides are TGTGCCAGCAGCCAAGATAGTTCAGGGACTAGCGGACCGAATGAGCAGTTCTTC. Protein sequence: CASSQDSSGTSGPNEQFF.

J is TRBJ2-2 and V is TRBV5-8; D gene unclear. Trimming pared 2 bases from V and 1 base from J, leaving 6 bases between. CDR3 length equals 14 residues. Germline-derived CDR1 and CDR2 are SGHTS and YDEGEE. The CDR3 spells CASSLNWNTGELFF. CDR3 sequence (DNA): TGTGCCAGCAGCTTAAACTGGAACACCGGGGAGCTGTTTTTT.